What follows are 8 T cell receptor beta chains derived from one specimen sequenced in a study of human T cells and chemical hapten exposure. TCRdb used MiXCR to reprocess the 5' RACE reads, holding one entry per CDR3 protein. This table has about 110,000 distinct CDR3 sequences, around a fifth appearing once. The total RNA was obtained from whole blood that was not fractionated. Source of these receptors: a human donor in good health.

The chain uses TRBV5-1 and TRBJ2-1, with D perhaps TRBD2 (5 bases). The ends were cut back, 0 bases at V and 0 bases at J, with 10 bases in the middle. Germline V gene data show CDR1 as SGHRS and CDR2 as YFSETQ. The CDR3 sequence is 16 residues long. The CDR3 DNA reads TGCGCCAGCAGCTTGGCTCCGGGAAGCTCCTACAATGAGCAGTTCTTC. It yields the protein CASSLAPGSSYNEQFF. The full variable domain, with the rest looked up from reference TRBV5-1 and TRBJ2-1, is KAGVTQTPRYLIKTRGQQVTLSCSPISGHRSVSWYQQTPGQGLQFLFEYFSETQRNKGNFPGRFSGRQFSNSRSEMNVSTLELGDSALYLCASSLAPGSSYNEQFFGPGTRLTVL.

The CDR3 is CASSLGAPYEKLFF. As DNA, the CDR3 is TGTGCCAGCAGTTTGGGGGCGCCTTATGAAAAACTGTTTTTT. This chain links TRBV27 with TRBJ1-4; tentative D call: TRBD1 (6 bases). Germline CDR1 reads MNHEY; CDR2 reads SMNVEV (reference sequence). V was pared by 3 bases and J by 6 bases, with 11 bases between. CDR3 size: 14 residues. Complete variable domain (other parts from reference TRBV27 and TRBJ1-4): EAQVTQNPRYLITVTGKKLTVTCSQNMNHEYMSWYRQDPGLGLRQIYYSMNVEVTDKGDVPEGYKVSRKEKRNFPLILESPSPNQTSLYFCASSLGAPYEKLFFGSGTQLSVL.

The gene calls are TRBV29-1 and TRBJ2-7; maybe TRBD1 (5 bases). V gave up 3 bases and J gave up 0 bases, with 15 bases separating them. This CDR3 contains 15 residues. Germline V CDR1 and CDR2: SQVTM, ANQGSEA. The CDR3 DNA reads TGCAGCGTTGAGTTTAGGACAACAACCTCCTACGAGCAGTACTTC. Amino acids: CSVEFRTTTSYEQYF.

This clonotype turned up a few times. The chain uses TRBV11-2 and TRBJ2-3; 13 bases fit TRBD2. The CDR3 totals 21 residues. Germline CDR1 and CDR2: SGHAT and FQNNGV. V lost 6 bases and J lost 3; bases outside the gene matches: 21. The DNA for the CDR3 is TGTGCCAGCAGGAAGCCCATAGGGACTAGCGGGACCCGAGCCGGGACAGATACGCAGTATTTT. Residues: CASRKPIGTSGTRAGTDTQYF.

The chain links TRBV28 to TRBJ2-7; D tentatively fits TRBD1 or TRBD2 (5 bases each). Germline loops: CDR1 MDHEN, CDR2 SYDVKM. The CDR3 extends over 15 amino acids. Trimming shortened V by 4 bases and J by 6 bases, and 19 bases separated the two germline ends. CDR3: CASSSNPGTPLEQYF. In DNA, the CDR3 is TGTGCCAGCAGTTCCAACCCCGGGACGCCCCTCGAGCAGTACTTC.

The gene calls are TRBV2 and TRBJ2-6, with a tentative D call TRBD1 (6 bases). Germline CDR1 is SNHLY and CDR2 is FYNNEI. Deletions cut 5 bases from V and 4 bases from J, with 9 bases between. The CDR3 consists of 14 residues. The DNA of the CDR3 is TGTGCCAGCAGTACAGGGCAAGGGGCCAACGTCCTGACTTTC. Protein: CASSTGQGANVLTF.

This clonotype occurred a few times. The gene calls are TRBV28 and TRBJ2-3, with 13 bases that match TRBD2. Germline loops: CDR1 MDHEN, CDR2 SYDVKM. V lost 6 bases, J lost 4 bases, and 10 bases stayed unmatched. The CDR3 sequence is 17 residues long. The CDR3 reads CASRRGLAGDGADTQYF. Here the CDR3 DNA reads TGTGCCAGCAGACGCGGACTAGCGGGAGATGGGGCAGATACGCAGTATTTT.

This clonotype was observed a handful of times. The CDR3 loop reads CASSRGQATDTQYF. CDR3 DNA sequence: TGTGCCAGCAGCCGGGGACAGGCCACAGATACGCAGTATTTT. The J gene is TRBJ2-3, the V gene TRBV12-3 or TRBV12-4; 8 bases line up with TRBD1. The junction had 4 bases not matched to a gene; V was cut back by 6 bases and J by 2 bases. The CDR3 has 14 amino acids.